The 7 T cell receptor beta chains below come from one sample, sequenced in a study of cytomegalovirus exposure and HLA in healthy donors. The PCR had 60 Vbeta and 13 Jbeta primers. The protocol was immunoSEQ multiplex PCR, while the TCRdb copy is restricted to in-frame clones and leaves out a portion. This sample has roughly 150,000 clones, with roughly 80% found just once. The specimen sequenced was PBMCs. Source of these receptors: a man aged 50 to 60 in good health and CMV-seropositive.

The rearrangement links TRBV28 to TRBJ2-2; TRBD1 is a possible D gene (5 bases). The V and J ends lost 11 bases and 2 bases respectively, with 12 bases between them. This CDR3 spans 13 amino acids. CDR1 and CDR2 from the germline V gene are MDHEN and SYDVKM. The CDR3 bases are TGTGCCCTCTCTGGGGCTAACACCGGGGAGCTGTTTTTT. Protein product: CALSGANTGELFF.

Turning to this clone: The junction shows a germline mismatch at one end, possibly a read error. This rearrangement joins TRBV9 to TRBJ2-1; 9 positions match TRBD1. CDR3 size: 16 residues. Germline assignment: CDR1 SGDLS and CDR2 YYNGEE. CDR3 DNA: TGTGCCAGCAGCGCGACAGGGGGATCCTCCAACAATGAGCAGTTCTTC. Translating it yields CASSATGGSSNNEQFF.

The V and J genes are TRBV19 and TRBJ2-7, with a weak D call TRBD2 (5 bases). Per the germline V gene, CDR1 is LNHDA and CDR2 is SQIVND (reference sequence). The V end lost 6 bases, the J end lost 3 bases, and 27 bases lay between the germline ends. This CDR3 has 18 amino acids. In nucleotides, the CDR3 is TGTGCCAGTAGCAGGAGGTTCTCCGGTTCCCTATCGAACTACGAGCAGTACTTC. Its protein product is CASSRRFSGSLSNYEQYF.

V is TRBV7-9 and J is TRBJ2-7; D possibly corresponds to TRBD1 (6 bases). CDR1 and CDR2 from the germline V gene are SEHNR and FQNEAQ (reference sequence). The CDR3 extends over 13 amino acids. Trimming removed 3 bases from V and 2 bases from J, with 8 bases in between. In DNA, the CDR3 is TGTGCCAGCAGCTTGGACAGTACCTACGAGCAGTACTTC. Amino acids: CASSLDSTYEQYF. Full variable domain (missing parts from reference TRBV7-9 and TRBJ2-7): DTGVSQNPRHKITKRGQNVTFRCDPISEHNRLYWYRQTLGQGPEFLTYFQNEAQLEKSRLLSDRFSAERPKGSFSTLEIQRTEQGDSAMYLCASSLDSTYEQYFGPGTRLTVT.

This chain links TRBV7-2 with TRBJ2-3; the match to TRBD1 covers 10 bases. From germline, CDR1 is SGHTA and CDR2 FQGNSA. V was pared by 4 bases and J by 5 bases, with 9 bases of the junction left unmatched. The CDR3 runs 16 residues. The CDR3 sequence is CASSSKRQGAIDTQYF. CDR3 in DNA: TGTGCCAGCAGCTCGAAGAGACAGGGGGCGATAGATACGCAGTATTTT.

The V gene is TRBV14, the J gene TRBJ2-7, with D tentatively TRBD1 (6 bases). V was pared by 2 bases and J by 4 bases, with 9 bases between. Germline loops: CDR1 SGHDN, CDR2 FVKESK. The CDR3 extends over 13 amino acids. The CDR3 nucleotides read TGTGCCAGCAGCCAACCCGACAGGTACGAGCAGTACTTC. Protein sequence: CASSQPDRYEQYF. Full variable domain (outside the CDR3, taken from reference TRBV14 and TRBJ2-7): EAGVTQFPSHSVIEKGQTVTLRCDPISGHDNLYWYRRVMGKEIKFLLHFVKESKQDESGMPNNRFLAERTGGTYSTLKVQPAELEDSGVYFCASSQPDRYEQYFGPGTRLTVT.

The chain recombines TRBV29-1 with TRBJ2-3; D might be TRBD1 (6 bases). The CDR3 is 13 amino acids. In germline, CDR1 is SQVTM, CDR2 ANQGSEA. CDR3 region: CNDRFPSTDTQYF. CDR3 sequence (DNA): TGCAACGACAGGTTTCCTAGCACAGATACGCAGTATTTT.